This TCR beta chain came from a study of T cell changes during pregnancy in multiple sclerosis (dated by TCRdb to the late 2010s). For the wider study: The study examined how the T cell repertoire changed over the course of pregnancy in women with multiple sclerosis.

The library was obtained by the immunoSEQ multiplex PCR assay. Imported from immuneACCESS, the table was reduced by TCRdb to in-frame sequences with V and J called. These copies leave out some clones; in studies compared against another copy, an unresolved V gene accounts for under half, and the cause of the remainder is not known. This sample has fewer than 60,000 clones in its table, and roughly nine tenths of those were observed once. The ten largest clones add up to 0.39% of the sample. Via the germline V gene, CDR1 is KGHSH and CDR2 LQKENI. The CDR3, from cysteine to phenylalanine, totals 16 residues. Only the CDR3 part of the read is kept: 48 bases, read in frame from the first base. Here V drops 2 bases and J drops 6 bases, and the junction holds 6 bases not matched to any gene. Remarks on this clone: The antigen it binds to is not known. It has no much larger one-base neighbor in the sample; base qualities were not kept.

Sample: CD4+ T cells from peripheral blood mononuclear cells, taken after pregnancy. This clonotype originated in a female donor with multiple sclerosis, enrolled in a pregnancy study. Recombination connected TRBV18 to TRBJ2-3; TRBD1 matches 12 bases in the middle. CDR3 sequence: CASSPTGTGGIDTQYF. The DNA sequence is TGTGCCAGCTCACCAACCGGGACAGGGGGCATCGATACGCAGTATTTT. When the CDR3 is completed using the reference TRBV18 and TRBJ2-3 genes on either side, the full variable domain is NAGVMQNPRHLVRRRGQEARLRCSPMKGHSHVYWYRQLPEEGLKFMVYLQKENIIDESGMPKERFSAEFPKEGPSILRIQQVVRGDSAAYFCASSPTGTGGIDTQYFGPGTRLTVL.